This T cell receptor beta chain was found in a study of cytomegalovirus exposure and HLA in healthy donors. PCR amplification relied on 60 Vbeta primers (plus 13 Jbeta primers). Clones were read by immunoSEQ multiplex PCR, and TCRdb kept only the in-frame ones, dropping some. The table has over 200,000 clones, under 90% seen once; the top ten hold over 1%. Trimming removed 0 bases at V and 5 bases at J, with 11 bases between. The germline CDR1 and CDR2 sequences are SGHDN and FVKESK. The CDR3 has 15 residues. Sequenced input: PBMCs. This sequence joins TRBV14 and TRBJ1-3; no definite D call. This sequence originates from a human donor in good health. This CDR3 reads CASSQDRFLRNTIYF. The DNA of the CDR3 is TGTGCCAGCAGCCAAGACAGGTTTCTAAGAAACACCATATATTTT.